What follows is one TCR beta chain and its context. The clone's antigen remains unknown. No base quality information exists; no much larger clone differs at one position. The CDR3 contains 12 residues, cysteine and phenylalanine counted. The sequence is cut down to CDR3 DNA, 36 bases in frame from base 1. The germline V gene supplies CDR1 MDHEN and CDR2 SYDVKM. After removal of 8 bases from V and 15 bases from J, the junction retains 13 bases not matched to a gene. The library was produced with the immunoSEQ multiplex PCR assay. This is the immuneACCESS table as TCRdb keeps it, with only in-frame sequences that have V and J called. A part of the clones is gone; compared with another copy, unresolved V genes explain less than half, and the rest is unexplained. The sample contains just under 35,000 clones, more than 70% of them found a single time. The top ten clonotypes cover roughly 1% of the sample.

The sample belongs to a study of T cells in narcolepsy (dated by TCRdb to between 2017 and 2018). Some background on the complete study: Patients with narcolepsy type 1 or type 2 (NT1, NT2) were enrolled in the study together with healthy control donors. To look for autoreactive T cells in narcolepsy patients that target self-antigens of hypocretin neurons (hypocretin, TRIB2), the study used TCR Vbeta sequencing to follow clonotypes in blood and CSF.

For TCR Vbeta sequencing, memory CD4+ T cells were sorted ex vivo from the peripheral blood of narcolepsy patients and healthy controls. The full study reports these points: Some blood memory CD4+ repertoires from patients and controls contained no sequences matching autoreactive T cell clones. According to the report, autoreactive clonotypes were detected serially in the blood of the same patients and of different patients, but not in healthy controls. Numbers of sequenced blood memory CD4+ clonotypes were comparable, with averages of approximately 39,000 in patients and approximately 33,000 in controls. Plots that compared CSF and blood CD4+ T cell clonotypes from the same patient highlighted HCRT-specific and TRIB2-specific autoreactive clonotypes.

This receptor chain uses TRBV28 and TRBJ1-5, with 7 bases matching TRBD1. Sequenced: memory (CD45RA-) CD4+ T cells from blood. Sample cell subset or site, as interpreted from the label and publication: memory T cells sorted ex vivo from peripheral blood. The clonotype comes from a human donor in good health. CDR3 loop: CASGSLTGPSHF. The DNA sequence follows: TGTGCCAGCGGAAGCCTGACAGGGCCCTCGCATTTT.